This T cell receptor (beta chain) comes out of a study of cytomegalovirus exposure and HLA in healthy donors. This clone was picked up one time. The antigen remains unidentified. At collection, donors were nominally healthy, but unrecorded immune exposures were probable. The PCR had 60 Vbeta and 13 Jbeta primers. The assay was immunoSEQ multiplex PCR, and TCRdb's table has in-frame clones only and misses some. The repertoire has over 130,000 clones, 80% of them found once; the top ten carry about 1.3%. Whole-study results and caveats: Versus the roughly 700-donor mean, an Asian-associated ancestry cluster reportedly showed fewer N-insertions in a later analysis.

Germline V gene lookup returns CDR1 SGDLS and CDR2 YYNGEE. The CDR3 runs 15 residues. The ends were cut back, 0 bases at V and 3 bases at J, with 12 bases in the middle. The specimen was PBMCs. The rearrangement links TRBV9 to TRBJ1-2, with D possibly being TRBD1 (6 bases). The clonotype originates from a female donor in good health and CMV-seronegative. CDR3: CASSVGGGVDYGYTF. As DNA, the CDR3 is TGTGCCAGCAGCGTAGGAGGGGGGGTTGACTATGGCTACACCTTC.